This T cell receptor (beta chain) originates from a study of T cells in Graves' hyperthyroidism and ophthalmopathy. RNA transcripts were the template for amplifying TCR beta CDR3 regions. Primed by the HTBI set, a first-round RT-PCR was run on the TCR CDR3. TCRdb itself ran the multiplex PCR reads through MiXCR, one entry per CDR3 protein. The sample records about 680,000 distinct CDR3 sequences, over 35% being singletons. This sample holds PBMCs from 8 to 10 ml fresh peripheral blood. Germline loops: CDR1 SGHKS, CDR2 YYEKEE (reference sequence). The ends were cut back, 7 bases at V and 1 base at J, with 8 bases in the middle. This CDR3 comprises 12 residues.

The genes are TRBV5-5 and TRBJ1-1; D call uncertain. The clonotype was recovered from a middle-aged woman with Graves' hyperthyroidism. The specimen sequenced was blood. This chain's CDR3 is CASQLGNTEAFF. The CDR3 DNA sequence: TGTGCCAGCCAACTTGGGAACACTGAAGCTTTCTTT.